Listed below are T cell receptor beta chains from one sample, sequenced in a study of neurological immune-mediated disorders. Via MiXCR, TCRdb re-called the 5' RACE reads, giving one row per CDR3 protein. The table lists around 70,000 distinct CDR3 sequences, 5.2% of them singletons. The sample comprised PBMCs. The receptors stem from a woman between 25 and 40 years old with multiple sclerosis. CDR3s include the opening cysteine and the closing phenylalanine or tryptophan. The D gene is left open where the match is weak. The size field is filled for only some rows; it gives once, few, many or a size class.

J	V	D	size	DNA	CDR3
TRBJ1-4	TRBV7-6	.	many	TGTGCCAGCAGCTCCTCGGGGAGGTCTAATGAAAAACTGTTTTTT	CASSSSGRSNEKLFF
TRBJ1-1	TRBV5-1	.	many	TGCGCCAGCAGCATGACCGGGACAAGGGGCACTGAAGCTTTCTTT	CASSMTGTRGTEAFF
TRBJ1-2	TRBV28	TRBD1	.	TGTGCCACCCGACAGGGGGCGGACTATGGCTACACCTTC	CATRQGADYGYTF
TRBJ2-6	TRBV7-3	TRBD1	many	TGTGCCAGCAGCTTAGTTGGCAGGGGGATCTCTGGGGCCAACGTCCTGACTTTC	CASSLVGRGISGANVLTF
TRBJ2-2	TRBV5-1	.	many	TGCGCCAGCAGCTTGGCCGACCGGATGTACACCGGGGAGCTGTTTTTT	CASSLADRMYTGELFF
TRBJ2-5	TRBV5-5	TRBD2	many	TGTGCCAGCAGCCGTAGCGGGGGGCCTCAAGAGACCCAGTACTTC	CASSRSGGPQETQYF
TRBJ2-1	TRBV5-6	TRBD1	many	TGTGCCAGCAGGAGGACAGGGGGCAACTACAATGAGCAGTTCTTC	CASRRTGGNYNEQFF
TRBJ2-3	TRBV12-3/TRBV12-4	TRBD1	few	TGTGCCAGCATCATGGGACAGAGCACAGATACGCAGTATTTT	CASIMGQSTDTQYF
TRBJ2-5	TRBV12-3/TRBV12-4	TRBD2	many	TGTGCCAGCAGTTCTAGCGGATTGGGGGAGACCCAGTACTTC	CASSSSGLGETQYF
TRBJ1-2	TRBV10-3	.	.	TGTGCCACCGGCGATAGGGGTGGAGGCTACACCTTC	CATGDRGGGYTF
TRBJ2-3	TRBV28	TRBD2	many	TGTGCCAGCTCTGTAGGAGCGGGGGGGCGAGTGGATACGCAGTATTTT	CASSVGAGGRVDTQYF
TRBJ1-1	TRBV3-1	.	.	TGTGCCAGCAGCCAAGTGAACACTGAAGCTTTCTTT	CASSQVNTEAFF
TRBJ2-3	TRBV5-1	.	many	.	CASSLVLRQLSTDTQYF
TRBJ1-5	TRBV20-1	.	.	TGCAGTGCTCGGAGGGGAAAGAGGCATCAGCCCCAGCATTTT	CSARRGKRHQPQHF
TRBJ1-1	TRBV20-1	.	few	TGCAGTGCCACCCTCGGGGACACTGAAGCTTTCTTT	CSATLGDTEAFF
TRBJ1-3	TRBV20-1	TRBD1	many	TGCAGTGCATCCCCCCCGGGACAGGGGGGAAACACCATATATTTT	CSASPPGQGGNTIYF
TRBJ1-2	TRBV5-1	.	many	TGCGCCAGCAGCCCCTATCCCGGGCTTGATGGCTACACCTTC	CASSPYPGLDGYTF
TRBJ2-5	TRBV7-2	.	many	TGTGCCAGCAGCTTGTCGCGACCGTCGGGGACCCAGTACTTC	CASSLSRPSGTQYF
TRBJ1-1	TRBV6-5	.	many	TGTGCCAGCAGTACCGGACAGCTGAACACTGAAGCTTTCTTT	CASSTGQLNTEAFF
TRBJ2-3	TRBV18	.	few	TGTGCCAGCTCCCCGACGGGAGATACGCAGTATTTT	CASSPTGDTQYF
TRBJ1-4	TRBV5-6	TRBD1	many	TGTGCCAGCAGCTTGACAGGGGCTAATGAAAAACTGTTTTTT	CASSLTGANEKLFF
TRBJ2-7	TRBV5-5	.	few	TGTGCCAGCAGCTTGGCGGGGGTGGGCAACGAGCAGTACTTC	CASSLAGVGNEQYF
TRBJ2-3	TRBV20-1	.	many	TGCAGTGCCCCCCCGCGGGTGGCGGGCACAGATACGCAGTATTTT	CSAPPRVAGTDTQYF
TRBJ1-1	TRBV5-1	.	.	TGCGCCAGCAGCTTGGCTTCGTCCCCTCGACCTGAAGCTTTCTTT	CASSLASSPRPEAFF
TRBJ2-7	TRBV4-1	TRBD1	many	TGCGCCAGCAGCCAAGAGTGGACAGGCGACTACGAGCAGTACTTC	CASSQEWTGDYEQYF
TRBJ2-3	TRBV20-1	TRBD2	many	TGCAGTGCTACCAAATCTAGCGGGGGGGCAGATACGCAGTATTTT	CSATKSSGGADTQYF